The clone carrying this T cell receptor beta chain has only a few counts. The source of the sample is a study of T-cell memory formation after mild COVID-19. The CDR3 has 16 residues. V lost 5 bases and J lost 2; bases outside the gene matches: 6. MiXCR was run by TCRdb on the 5' RACE reads, yielding one entry per CDR3 protein. The sample yields over 150,000 distinct CDR3 sequences, 10% to 15% seen once. The chain links TRBV12-3 or TRBV12-4 to TRBJ1-2; the match to TRBD1 covers 12 bases. The origin of this receptor is a man aged 18-30 years who had mild COVID-19 (a few samples of this study predate the infection). Cell type and time point are not known. The sequenced sample was PBMCs or a T cell subset sorted from them (not recorded which). CDR3 protein: CASSGTGTGGNYGYTF. The CDR3 DNA reads TGTGCCAGCAGTGGTACCGGGACAGGGGGCAACTATGGCTACACCTTC.